This T cell receptor beta chain was captured by sequencing in a study of response to subunit inactivated influenza vaccine. Study-wide findings and caveats: That few new T cells are recruited by each seasonal influenza vaccination was the authors' suggestion.

On this clonotype: The antigen is unknown.

TCRdb reprocessed the RT-PCR reads via MiXCR and lists one record per CDR3 protein. Of hundreds of thousands of distinct CDR3 sequences in the sample, roughly 12% were seen once. CDR3 length: 15 amino acids. V gave up 5 bases and J gave up 2 bases; unmatched junction bases: 5. This specimen consisted of PBMCs from blood, obtained on the day of vaccination. The chain links TRBV12-3 or TRBV12-4 to TRBJ2-1, with 8 nucleotides matching TRBD2. The TCR originated in a man aged 50 to 59 who received an inactivated influenza vaccine. In DNA, the CDR3 is TGTGCCAGCAGTATAGAGGGACTAGCCTACAATGAGCAGTTCTTC. Protein product: CASSIEGLAYNEQFF.